This T cell receptor beta chain was identified in a study of shared clonotypes between healthy human individuals. The study, taken as a whole, reports: The rarefaction results pointed to incomplete sorted-subset sequencing despite large depth.

CD4+ cell separation produced CD45RA+ naive and CD45RA-negative memory subsets. The V segment lost 3 bases and the J segment 0 bases; nucleotides outside the gene matches: 13. The CDR3 is 18 amino acids. Germline loops: CDR1 GTSNPN, CDR2 SVGIG (reference sequence). Here immunoSEQ multiplex PCR was the method, and the copy in TCRdb shows in-frame clones only, minus some. The sample records 2 million to 2.5 million clones, approximately 93% being singletons. In regard to this clone: The antigen is unknown.

The sample taken for sequencing was naive CD4+ T cells from PBMCs. Subset defined: CD45RA+ positively selected. The chain is built from TRBV30 and TRBJ1-4, with 7 bases matching TRBD1. The receptor comes from a man younger than 35 in good health. Some clones in this sample may be carry-over from other donors' samples. As DNA, the CDR3 is TGTGCCTGGAGCCTCACCCGGGACAGCACTGCAACTAATGAAAAACTGTTTTTT. This codes for CAWSLTRDSTATNEKLFF.